Following are 11 T cell receptor beta chains from one sample sequenced in a study of molecular identifiers for immune sequencing clone quantification. One entry per CDR3 protein, called by TCRdb with MiXCR from the PCR reads. The sample consists of over 550,000 distinct CDR3 sequences, roughly 23% of them appearing once. Sequences were obtained from naive CD8+ T cells from blood, with Jurkat cell RNA spiked in. Subset here: FACS-sorted CD8+CD4-CCR7+CD45RA+ naive T cells. Receptors originate from a human donor in good health. Some libraries in this study had Jurkat cell RNA spiked in.

This clonotype was observed at least ten times. The chain links TRBV30 to TRBJ2-2; D not certain. Trimming removed 3 bases from V and 2 bases from J, with 10 bases in between. The CDR3 contains 14 residues. CDR1 GTSNPN and CDR2 SVGIG come from the germline V gene (reference sequence). The CDR3 nucleotides are TGTGCCTGGAGCGTACACGTAAACACCGGGGAGCTGTTTTTT. It encodes CAWSVHVNTGELFF.

The chain is built from TRBV15 and TRBJ2-7; 7 positions match TRBD1. The germline V gene encodes CDR1 LNHNV and CDR2 YYDKDF (reference sequence). The CDR3 has 16 residues. The J segment lost 3 bases and the V segment lost 3 bases, leaving 11 bases of the junction unmatched. CDR3 in amino acids: CATSSGRDSGFYEQYF. CDR3 coding DNA: TGTGCCACCAGCAGTGGCCGGGACAGTGGGTTCTACGAGCAGTACTTC.

This rearrangement joins TRBV16 to TRBJ1-6; TRBD1 agrees at 7 bases. The CDR3 is 13 residues long. CDR1 and CDR2 from the germline V gene are KGHSY and FQNENV. With 1 base clipped from V and 18 bases from J, the junction kept 9 bases outside the gene matches. The CDR3 DNA reads as TGTGCCAGCAGCCAATTAACAGGGGAAGAGCACCACTTT. Translated, it gives CASSQLTGEEHHF.

Worth noting for this clonotype: This may be a read error: a much more frequent sequence differs by one nucleotide. The gene calls are TRBV3-1 and TRBJ2-2, with TRBD2 identical over 14 bases. Germline V gene sequence: CDR1 LGHDT, CDR2 YNNKEL (reference sequence). V lost 7 bases to trimming and J lost 5 bases; unmatched junction nucleotides: 6. This CDR3 has 16 residues. CDR3 region: CASNSGLAGETGELFF. CDR3 DNA: TGTGCCAGCAACTCGGGACTAGCGGGAGAGACCGGGGAGCTGTTTTTT.

The genes are TRBV9 and TRBJ2-7; 10 bases align to TRBD2. V was clipped by 0 bases and J by 2 bases; unmatched bases: 2. Germline V gene lookup returns CDR1 SGDLS and CDR2 YYNGEE. CDR3 size: 15 residues. The CDR3, as DNA: TGTGCCAGCAGCGTAGGTAGCGGGAGGCCCTACGAGCAGTACTTC. It encodes CASSVGSGRPYEQYF.

The chain combines TRBV19 with TRBJ1-6, with 7 bases matching TRBD1. The CDR3 runs to 16 residues. Trimming took 6 bases from V and 0 from J; bases not matched to a gene: 5. Germline V gives CDR1 LNHDA, CDR2 SQIVND (reference sequence). CDR3 DNA sequence: TGTGCCAGTAGAACGACAGGGAGCTCCTATAATTCACCCCTCCACTTT. Translated: CASRTTGSSYNSPLHF.

The rearrangement uses TRBV12-3 or TRBV12-4 and TRBJ2-5; maybe TRBD1 (5 bases). The CDR3 extends over 14 amino acids. V lost 3 bases, J lost 1 base, and 9 bases lay in between. CDR3 amino acids: CASSLGRVQETQYF. The CDR3 coding sequence is TGTGCCAGCAGTTTGGGCAGGGTCCAAGAGACCCAGTACTTC.

This clonotype was seen at least ten times. V is TRBV10-3 and J is TRBJ2-6; D may be TRBD1 (5 bases). CDR3 length equals 18 residues. The germline V gene has CDR1 ENHRY and CDR2 SYGVKD. The V end was cut by 3 bases, the J end by 2 bases, with 17 bases between. The CDR3 DNA is TGTGCCATCAGTGATCCAACAATAGACAGAGCTGGGGCCAACGTCCTGACTTTC. It encodes CAISDPTIDRAGANVLTF.

The chain joins TRBV9 to TRBJ2-3; TRBD2 agrees at 10 bases. CDR3 size: 15 residues. In germline, CDR1 is SGDLS, CDR2 YYNGEE. Unmatched junction bases numbered 7, after V lost 3 bases and J lost 6 bases. The CDR3 loop is CASSAAGGPSDTQYF. As DNA, the CDR3 is TGTGCCAGCAGCGCAGCGGGAGGGCCCTCTGATACGCAGTATTTT.

This clonotype was detected a few times. This chain links TRBV7-9 with TRBJ2-7; D remains ambiguous. The CDR3 extends over 15 amino acids. Trimming removed 5 bases at V and 0 bases at J, with 14 bases between. Germline lookup yields CDR1 SEHNR and CDR2 FQNEAQ (reference sequence). The chain's CDR3 is CASSSRVSSSYEQYF. The CDR3 nucleotides are TGTGCCAGCAGCAGCCGGGTTTCGAGCTCCTACGAGCAGTACTTC.

The sample holds many counts of this clonotype. This sequence joins TRBV6-6 and TRBJ2-7; 7 nucleotides match TRBD1. V shed 2 bases, J shed 3 bases, and the junction held 1 base outside the gene matches. The CDR3 length is 13 residues. Germline values: CDR1 MNHNY, CDR2 SVGAGI (reference sequence). The CDR3 is CASSYQGVYEQYF. The CDR3, as DNA: TGTGCCAGCAGTTACCAGGGGGTCTACGAGCAGTACTTC.